A single sample is the source of the 10 T cell receptor beta chains below, sequenced in a study of OX40 agonist ivuxolimab in advanced cancers. The table came from immunoSEQ multiplex PCR; TCRdb's copy has only in-frame clones and leaves some out. The data show approximately 27,000 clones, roughly 87% seen once. The source material was CD4+ or CD8+ T cells sorted from blood, sampled in a trial of the OX40 agonist ivuxolimab. The receptors stem from an adult with an advanced solid tumor such as melanoma, head and neck, liver or kidney cancer.

The gene calls are TRBV19 and TRBJ1-2, with D perhaps TRBD1 (6 bases). Germline loops: CDR1 LNHDA, CDR2 SQIVND (reference sequence). The CDR3 runs 16 residues. Trimming removed 5 bases at V and 0 bases at J, with 16 bases between. The CDR3 loop is CASSPLRDITNYGYTF. The CDR3 DNA sequence: TGTGCCAGTAGTCCACTCCGGGACATCACTAACTATGGCTACACCTTC.

This clone appeared a single time. The V call is TRBV18, the J call TRBJ2-7; unclear D gene. V lost 3 bases and J 4 bases, leaving 7 bases between the germline ends. Germline V CDR1 and CDR2: KGHSH, LQKENI. The CDR3 totals 12 residues. CDR3 protein: CASSPPGYEQYF. CDR3 nucleotide sequence: TGTGCCAGCTCACCTCCTGGATACGAGCAGTACTTC. Full variable domain (remainder filled in from reference TRBV18 and TRBJ2-7): NAGVMQNPRHLVRRRGQEARLRCSPMKGHSHVYWYRQLPEEGLKFMVYLQKENIIDESGMPKERFSAEFPKEGPSILRIQQVVRGDSAAYFCASSPPGYEQYFGPGTRLTVT.

The CDR3 sequence: CASSLVSVSLRIYNEQFF. In nucleotides, the CDR3 is TGTGCCAGCAGCTTAGTTTCCGTCAGCCTCAGAATCTACAATGAGCAGTTCTTC. This sequence joins TRBV11-2 and TRBJ2-1, with D hard to call. CDR3 size: 18 residues. Trimming shortened V by 1 base and J by 3 bases, and 19 bases separated the two germline ends. The germline CDR1 and CDR2 sequences are SGHAT and FQNNGV. The variable domain in full, completed from reference TRBV11-2 and TRBJ2-1, reads EAGVAQSPRYKIIEKRQSVAFWCNPISGHATLYWYQQILGQGPKLLIQFQNNGVVDDSQLPKDRFSAERLKGVDSTLKIQPAKLEDSAVYLCASSLVSVSLRIYNEQFFGPGTRLTVL.

This clone has a single count. The chain employs TRBV6-6 and TRBJ2-7, with D maybe TRBD2 (6 bases). Germline-derived CDR1 and CDR2 are MNHNY and SVGAGI (reference sequence). Trimming shortened V by 6 bases and J by 1 base, and 10 bases separated the two germline ends. The CDR3 consists of 13 residues. The CDR3 sequence: CASSPGLSYEQYF. CDR3 in DNA: TGTGCCAGCAGCCCCGGACTATCCTACGAGCAGTACTTC.

This clone was seen once. V and J are TRBV7-9 and TRBJ2-3; D is undetermined. The length of the CDR3 is 13 residues. Germline CDR1 SEHNR, CDR2 FQNEAQ (reference sequence). V dropped 5 bases and J dropped 3 bases, with 9 bases sitting between them. The CDR3 coding sequence is TGTGCCAGCAGCCCGGGCACGACAGATACGCAGTATTTT. It encodes CASSPGTTDTQYF.

The CDR3 nucleotides read TGTGCCAGCGGGACTAGCGGGCTACGCGGGGAGCTGTTTTTT. Its protein product is CASGTSGLRGELFF. The chain combines TRBV27 with TRBJ2-2; 12 nucleotides line up with TRBD2. Germline lookup yields CDR1 MNHEY and CDR2 SMNVEV (reference sequence). V dropped 8 bases and J dropped 7; count of bases not matched to a gene: 5. This CDR3 region has 14 residues.

The CDR3 is CASSLRQIGLVGYEQYF. CDR3 DNA: TGCGCCAGCAGCTTGCGACAGATAGGACTAGTTGGGTACGAGCAGTACTTC. The rearrangement joins TRBV5-1 to TRBJ2-7, with 7 positions matching TRBD2. Germline V CDR1 and CDR2: SGHRS, YFSETQ. CDR3 length equals 17 residues. The V gene end was trimmed by 1 base and the J gene end by 4 bases; junction bases not matched to a gene: 14.

The chain links TRBV2 to TRBJ2-1; 9 bases are shared with TRBD2. This CDR3 contains 14 residues. Germline CDR1 SNHLY, CDR2 FYNNEI. Trimming cost V 6 bases and J 4 bases; bases outside gene matches: 4. The CDR3 spells CASRPLAGYNEQFF. The DNA of the CDR3 is TGTGCCAGCAGACCCCTAGCGGGGTACAATGAGCAGTTCTTC.

This clone was found once. The rearrangement links TRBV2 to TRBJ1-6; 10 positions agree with TRBD1. CDR3 length: 20 amino acids. Germline CDR1 SNHLY, CDR2 FYNNEI. The ends lost 7 bases at V and 0 bases at J; junction bases unmatched: 15. The CDR3: CASNTSPGQGMSSYNSPLHF. The CDR3 DNA reads as TGTGCCAGCAATACGTCTCCGGGACAGGGGATGTCCTCCTATAATTCACCCCTCCACTTT.

This clone was seen a single time. The V call is TRBV7-2, the J call TRBJ2-7, with D perhaps given as TRBD1 or TRBD2 (7 bases each). CDR1 is SGHTA, CDR2 FQGNSA, per germline. V shed 5 bases and J shed 6 bases, with 20 bases lying between them. The CDR3 sequence is 15 residues long. DNA of the CDR3: TGTGCCAGCAGCCCCCAGGGGGGGGCAGGGGCCGAGCAGTACTTC. It translates to CASSPQGGAGAEQYF.